What follows are 8 T cell receptor beta chains derived from one specimen sequenced in a study of CD8 T cells in Susac syndrome. Random-hexamer reverse transcription was applied to about 0.5 to 1 ug RNA. MiXCR, applied by TCRdb to the immunoSEQ multiplex PCR reads, yields one record per CDR3 protein. The profile shows about 130,000 distinct CDR3 sequences, around 94% of them singletons. The sequencing sample was made of CD4+ T cells from PBMCs. These receptor sequences come from a human donor with multiple sclerosis.

This CDR3 is CASSTGLAGGLNTGELFF. CDR3 nucleotides: TGCGCCAGCAGCACCGGACTAGCGGGGGGCCTGAACACCGGGGAGCTGTTTTTT. V is TRBV5-1 and J is TRBJ2-2; 14 nucleotides agree with TRBD2. V shed 4 bases, J shed 1 base, and the junction held 6 bases outside the gene matches. The length of the CDR3 is 18 residues. In germline, CDR1 is SGHRS, CDR2 YFSETQ.

The genes are TRBV19 and TRBJ2-7, with a possible D match to TRBD2 (7 bases). This CDR3 has 14 amino acids. The germline V gene encodes CDR1 LNHDA and CDR2 SQIVND (reference sequence). V was pared by 2 bases and J by 0 bases, with 8 bases between. As DNA, the CDR3 is TGTGCCAGTAGTATACGGGGGGCCTCCTACGAGCAGTACTTC. It is translated as CASSIRGASYEQYF.

The V and J genes are TRBV7-6 and TRBJ2-2, with TRBD2 as a possible D gene (6 bases). V lost 5 bases and J 8 bases, leaving 6 bases between the germline ends. This CDR3 region has 11 residues. Germline assignment: CDR1 SGHVS and CDR2 FNYEAQ. DNA of the CDR3: TGTGCCAGCAGCCGGGAGGGGGAGCTGTTTTTT. Encoded protein: CASSREGELFF.

This chain links TRBV29-1 with TRBJ1-4; no reliable D call. V lost 6 bases to trimming and J lost 0 bases, with 11 bases between them. The CDR3 loop spans 14 amino acids. Germline V gene data show CDR1 as SQVTM and CDR2 as ANQGSEA. CDR3 coding DNA: TGCAGCGTGGGCAGAGGCTCAACTAATGAAAAACTGTTTTTT. It specifies CSVGRGSTNEKLFF.

The chain recombines TRBV19 with TRBJ1-2; TRBD1 aligns across 9 bases. V lost 3 bases and J lost 6; bases outside the gene matches: 5. This CDR3 has 14 amino acids. The V gene's germline CDR1 is LNHDA and CDR2 SQIVND (reference sequence). The CDR3 DNA is TGTGCCAGTAGTATCGGGGACAGGGAGAATGGCTACACCTTC. Its translation is CASSIGDRENGYTF.

This chain uses TRBV29-1 with TRBJ1-1; D is unclear. The CDR3 runs 13 residues. Germline CDR1 SQVTM, CDR2 ANQGSEA. V lost 8 bases, J lost 0 bases, and 13 bases lay in between. This chain's CDR3 is CSLRRHLNTEAFF. In nucleotides, the CDR3 is TGCAGCCTTCGTAGGCATTTGAACACTGAAGCTTTCTTT.

The chain couples TRBV6-5 to TRBJ1-1, with D possibly matching TRBD1 (5 bases). Trimming took 0 bases from V and 0 from J, leaving 14 bases between them. The CDR3 consists of 17 residues. Germline values: CDR1 MNHEY, CDR2 SVGAGI. The CDR3 region has the DNA TGTGCCAGCAGTTACTCGATCGGGGAGGGGATGAACACTGAAGCTTTCTTT. This codes for CASSYSIGEGMNTEAFF.

The V gene is TRBV12-3 or TRBV12-4, the J gene TRBJ2-3; the match to TRBD1 covers 11 bases. The CDR3 runs 14 residues. Losses at the gene ends were 6 bases for V and 5 bases for J; bases not matched to a gene: 4. In DNA form, the CDR3 reads TGTGCCAGCAGGGCCGGGACAGGGGGAGATACGCAGTATTTT. It specifies CASRAGTGGDTQYF.